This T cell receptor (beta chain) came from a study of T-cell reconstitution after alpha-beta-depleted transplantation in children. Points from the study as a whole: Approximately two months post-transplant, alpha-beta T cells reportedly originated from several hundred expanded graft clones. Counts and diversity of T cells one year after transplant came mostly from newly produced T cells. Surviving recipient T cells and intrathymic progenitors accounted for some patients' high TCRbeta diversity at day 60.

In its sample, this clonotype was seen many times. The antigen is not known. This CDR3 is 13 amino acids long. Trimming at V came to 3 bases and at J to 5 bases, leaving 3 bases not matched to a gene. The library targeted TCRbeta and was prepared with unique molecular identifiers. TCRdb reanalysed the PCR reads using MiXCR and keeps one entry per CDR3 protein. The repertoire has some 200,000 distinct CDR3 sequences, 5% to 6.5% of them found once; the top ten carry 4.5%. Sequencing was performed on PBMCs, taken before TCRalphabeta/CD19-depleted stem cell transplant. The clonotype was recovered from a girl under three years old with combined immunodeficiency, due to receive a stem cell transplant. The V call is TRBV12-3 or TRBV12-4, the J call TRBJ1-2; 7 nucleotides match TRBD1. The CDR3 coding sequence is TGTGCCAGCAGTTTTCCAGGGGGTTATGGCTACACCTTC. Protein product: CASSFPGGYGYTF.